This entry describes one T cell receptor beta chain. These data are taken from a study of OX40 agonist ivuxolimab in advanced cancers. The CDR3 is 19 amino acids. Losses at the gene ends were 0 bases for V and 0 bases for J; bases not matched to a gene: 10. The V gene's germline CDR1 is SGHTA and CDR2 FQGNSA. Measured with immunoSEQ multiplex PCR; TCRdb has only the in-frame clones, and not every one. The sample gives around 70,000 clones, just under 85% of which show up once; almost 6% is in the top ten. The rearrangement joins TRBV7-2 to TRBJ1-1; 10 positions match TRBD1. The receptor comes from an adult with an advanced solid tumor such as melanoma, head and neck, liver or kidney cancer. Sample: CD4+ or CD8+ T cells sorted from blood, taken in a trial of the OX40 agonist ivuxolimab. The CDR3 protein is CASSLAPGQGSKVNTEAFF. CDR3 nucleotides: TGTGCCAGCAGCTTAGCTCCGGGACAGGGGTCCAAGGTGAACACTGAAGCTTTCTTT.